A selection of T cell receptor beta chains follows, all from one sample in a study of T-cell memory formation after mild COVID-19. TCRdb re-called the 5' RACE reads through MiXCR, storing one row per CDR3 protein. In the table there are some 440,000 distinct CDR3 sequences, more than 20% of which are singletons. What was sequenced was PBMCs or a T cell subset sorted from them (not recorded which). The receptor source for this set is an adult woman who had mild COVID-19 (a few samples of this study predate the infection). Cell type and time point are not known. The CDR3 runs from the conserved cysteine through the conserved F or W. The D gene is left open where the match is weak. Only some rows state a clone size, as once, few, many or a class for expanded clones.

D gene: -
J gene: TRBJ1-2
V gene: TRBV12-3/TRBV12-4
clone size: many
CDR3 protein: CASKEENYGYTF
CDR3 DNA: TGTGCCAGCAAGGAGGAAAACTATGGCTACACCTTC

D gene: -
J gene: TRBJ1-6
V gene: TRBV10-3
clone size: -
CDR3 protein: CAIRRDSYNSPLHF
CDR3 DNA: TGTGCCATCAGGCGGGATTCCTATAATTCACCCCTCCACTTT

D gene: TRBD2
J gene: TRBJ2-6
V gene: TRBV6-5
clone size: few
CDR3 protein: CASSFQREGKSSGANVLTF
CDR3 DNA: TGTGCCAGCAGTTTCCAGAGGGAGGGCAAAAGCTCTGGGGCCAACGTCCTGACTTTC

D gene: -
J gene: TRBJ2-5
V gene: TRBV7-2
clone size: few
CDR3 protein: CASSLATGLQETQYF
CDR3 DNA: TGTGCCAGCAGCTTAGCTACAGGACTGCAAGAGACCCAGTACTTC

D gene: TRBD2
J gene: TRBJ2-6
V gene: TRBV19
clone size: -
CDR3 protein: CASSRREGNVLTF
CDR3 DNA: TGTGCCAGTAGCCGTAGGGAGGGTAACGTCCTGACTTTC

D gene: -
J gene: TRBJ1-1
V gene: TRBV27
clone size: few
CDR3 protein: CASSLRVGSEAFF
CDR3 DNA: TGTGCCAGCAGTTTGAGGGTGGGGTCTGAAGCTTTCTTT

D gene: -
J gene: TRBJ2-4
V gene: TRBV24-1
clone size: few
CDR3 protein: CATSDEDGLAKNIQYF
CDR3 DNA: TGTGCCACCAGTGATGAGGACGGGTTAGCCAAAAACATTCAGTACTTC

D gene: -
J gene: TRBJ1-4
V gene: TRBV2
clone size: -
CDR3 protein: CASSGGFEKLFF
CDR3 DNA: TGTGCCAGCAGTGGGGGGTTCGAAAAACTGTTTTTT

D gene: -
J gene: TRBJ2-7
V gene: TRBV12-3/TRBV12-4
clone size: few
CDR3 protein: CASSLSRWGPEQYF
CDR3 DNA: TGTGCCAGCAGTTTATCTCGGTGGGGACCCGAGCAGTACTTC

D gene: -
J gene: TRBJ1-4
V gene: TRBV11-3
clone size: few
CDR3 protein: CASTLEARISDEKLFF
CDR3 DNA: TGTGCCAGCACCCTTGAGGCGAGGATTAGTGATGAAAAACTGTTTTTT

D gene: -
J gene: TRBJ1-2
V gene: TRBV3-1
clone size: -
CDR3 protein: CASSPRTDYGYTF
CDR3 DNA: TGTGCCAGCAGCCCAAGGACAGACTATGGCTACACCTTC

D gene: -
J gene: TRBJ1-2
V gene: TRBV11-2
clone size: -
CDR3 protein: CASSSHTGTYGYTF
CDR3 DNA: TGTGCCAGCAGCAGCCACACAGGGACCTATGGCTACACCTTC

D gene: TRBD1
J gene: TRBJ2-2
V gene: TRBV7-9
clone size: few
CDR3 protein: CASSRDRVAGELFF
CDR3 DNA: TGTGCCAGCAGCAGGGACAGGGTCGCCGGGGAGCTGTTTTTT

D gene: TRBD2
J gene: TRBJ2-3
V gene: TRBV13
clone size: -
CDR3 protein: CASSPPRRAGGHTQYF
CDR3 DNA: TGTGCCAGCAGCCCCCCCCGAAGAGCGGGGGGGCATACGCAGTATTTT

D gene: -
J gene: TRBJ2-1
V gene: TRBV4-1
clone size: -
CDR3 protein: CASSQDPGGGPNNEQFF
CDR3 DNA: TGCGCCAGCAGCCAAGATCCTGGGGGGGGGCCAAACAATGAGCAGTTCTTC

D gene: -
J gene: TRBJ1-5
V gene: TRBV12-3/TRBV12-4
clone size: many
CDR3 protein: CASAPGFNQPQHF
CDR3 DNA: TGTGCCAGCGCACCGGGATTCAATCAGCCCCAGCATTTT

D gene: -
J gene: TRBJ2-7
V gene: TRBV6-2/TRBV6-3
clone size: -
CDR3 protein: CASSYRSFRGVGKYF
CDR3 DNA: TGTGCCAGCAGTTACAGGAGCTTCAGAGGTGTCGGCAAGTACTTC

D gene: TRBD2
J gene: TRBJ2-3
V gene: TRBV9
clone size: -
CDR3 protein: CASSVALAGSTDTQYF
CDR3 DNA: TGTGCCAGCAGCGTAGCTCTAGCGGGGAGCACAGATACGCAGTATTTT

D gene: -
J gene: TRBJ2-1
V gene: TRBV12-3/TRBV12-4
clone size: -
CDR3 protein: CASSSSGGGSYNEQFF
CDR3 DNA: TGTGCCAGCAGTTCCTCAGGGGGGGGTTCCTACAATGAGCAGTTCTTC

D gene: TRBD2
J gene: TRBJ2-7
V gene: TRBV6-6
clone size: -
CDR3 protein: CASSQTSGLYEQYF
CDR3 DNA: TGTGCCAGCAGTCAGACTAGCGGGCTGTACGAGCAGTACTTC

D gene: TRBD2
J gene: TRBJ2-7
V gene: TRBV7-2
clone size: -
CDR3 protein: CASSLMREYEQYF
CDR3 DNA: TGTGCCAGCAGCTTAATGCGGGAGTACGAGCAGTACTTC

D gene: -
J gene: TRBJ1-2
V gene: TRBV7-2
clone size: once
CDR3 protein: CASSLFGDNYGYTF
CDR3 DNA: TGTGCCAGCAGCTTATTCGGGGATAACTATGGCTACACCTTC

D gene: -
J gene: TRBJ2-7
V gene: TRBV7-6
clone size: -
CDR3 protein: CASSLGLGVDYEQYF
CDR3 DNA: TGTGCCAGCAGCTTAGGATTAGGGGTGGACTACGAGCAGTACTTC

D gene: TRBD2
J gene: TRBJ2-1
V gene: TRBV10-3
clone size: -
CDR3 protein: CAISESLISGVNNEQFF
CDR3 DNA: TGTGCCATCAGTGAGTCACTGATTAGCGGGGTCAACAATGAGCAGTTCTTC

D gene: -
J gene: TRBJ2-3
V gene: TRBV4-3
clone size: -
CDR3 protein: CASSQNPEGGANTQYF
CDR3 DNA: TGCGCCAGCAGCCAAAACCCCGAGGGGGGAGCGAATACGCAGTATTTT

D gene: -
J gene: TRBJ1-2
V gene: TRBV15
clone size: -
CDR3 protein: CATSSPIRDPYGYTF
CDR3 DNA: TGTGCCACCAGCAGCCCAATCAGGGACCCCTATGGCTACACCTTC

D gene: TRBD2
J gene: TRBJ2-3
V gene: TRBV6-6
clone size: -
CDR3 protein: CASSYPPALAEVTDTQYF
CDR3 DNA: TGTGCCAGCAGCTACCCTCCTGCACTAGCGGAGGTCACAGATACGCAGTATTTT

D gene: TRBD2
J gene: TRBJ2-3
V gene: TRBV3-1
clone size: -
CDR3 protein: CASSSSGGIDTQYF
CDR3 DNA: TGTGCCAGCAGCTCGAGCGGGGGGATAGATACGCAGTATTTT

D gene: TRBD1
J gene: TRBJ2-7
V gene: TRBV20-1
clone size: few
CDR3 protein: CSARDLFGQGVSEQYF
CDR3 DNA: TGCAGTGCTAGAGATCTCTTCGGACAGGGGGTAAGCGAGCAGTACTTC

D gene: -
J gene: TRBJ2-7
V gene: TRBV4-3
clone size: few
CDR3 protein: CASSQDWAVRFFYEQYF
CDR3 DNA: TGCGCCAGCAGCCAAGATTGGGCCGTGCGTTTTTTCTACGAGCAGTACTTC

D gene: -
J gene: TRBJ2-5
V gene: TRBV7-9
clone size: few
CDR3 protein: CASSLEPGRETQYF
CDR3 DNA: TGTGCCAGCAGCCTAGAGCCAGGGAGAGAGACCCAGTACTTC

D gene: TRBD1
J gene: TRBJ1-2
V gene: TRBV11-2
clone size: -
CDR3 protein: CASSRQGDRGIYGYTF
CDR3 DNA: TGTGCCAGCAGCCGTCAGGGCGACAGGGGGATCTATGGCTACACCTTC

D gene: -
J gene: TRBJ1-1
V gene: TRBV5-1
clone size: -
CDR3 protein: CASSPGGGPHTEAFF
CDR3 DNA: TGCGCCAGCAGCCCTGGGGGAGGGCCTCACACTGAAGCTTTCTTT

D gene: TRBD2
J gene: TRBJ2-3
V gene: TRBV10-3
clone size: few
CDR3 protein: CAISEGASGSGDTQYF
CDR3 DNA: TGTGCCATCAGTGAAGGGGCTAGCGGGAGCGGAGATACGCAGTATTTT

D gene: -
J gene: TRBJ2-7
V gene: TRBV5-1
clone size: few
CDR3 protein: CASSLEQSYEQYF
CDR3 DNA: TGCGCCAGCAGCTTGGAACAGTCCTACGAGCAGTACTTC

D gene: -
J gene: TRBJ2-3
V gene: TRBV29-1
clone size: -
CDR3 protein: CSVEDWALGRSSTDTQYF
CDR3 DNA: TGCAGCGTTGAAGATTGGGCCCTCGGGCGGTCTAGCACAGATACGCAGTATTTT

D gene: -
J gene: TRBJ2-4
V gene: TRBV7-3
clone size: few
CDR3 protein: CASSEGGSKNIQYF
CDR3 DNA: TGTGCCAGCAGCGAGGGGGGATCCAAAAACATTCAGTACTTC